This paragraph covers one T cell receptor (beta chain) sequence. The entry originates in a study of technical replicates of blood from a handful of donors. In germline, CDR1 is MDHEN, CDR2 SYDVKM. The CDR3 covers 16 residues. V lost 5 bases to trimming and J lost 0 bases, with 16 bases between them. Sequenced by immunoSEQ multiplex PCR; TCRdb stores in-frame clones only, minus some. The table lists 60,000 to 90,000 clones, around 94% of them singletons. Sequencing was done on a sample of T cells isolated from PBMCs. The V gene is TRBV28, the J gene TRBJ1-1; D is ambiguous. The sequence was collected from a human donor in good health. The CDR3 nucleotides read TGTGCCAGCAGTCACTCTCGGGGATTTGTGAACACTGAAGCTTTCTTT. It yields the protein CASSHSRGFVNTEAFF.